Below are 21 T cell receptor beta chains sequenced from a single sample in a study of blood T cell repertoires in COVID-19. Clones were read by immunoSEQ multiplex PCR, and TCRdb kept only the in-frame ones, dropping some. The data show 15,000 to 20,000 clones, more than 70% seen once. Sequencing input: peripheral blood. The receptors derive from a man aged 40-49 years with active COVID-19.

The J gene is TRBJ2-7, the V gene TRBV6-5; 7 bases line up with TRBD2. This CDR3 is built from 13 residues. Germline CDR1 and CDR2: MNHEY and SVGAGI. Trimming removed 4 bases from V and 4 bases from J; junction bases left unmatched: 4. CDR3 region: CASSSPGGYEQYF. The CDR3 nucleotides read TGTGCCAGCAGTTCGCCGGGGGGTTACGAGCAGTACTTC.

A single count supports this clone. The V call is TRBV6-5, the J call TRBJ1-5; 9 nucleotides line up with TRBD1. The ends lost 6 bases at V and 2 bases at J; junction bases unmatched: 5. Germline V gene lookup returns CDR1 MNHEY and CDR2 SVGAGI. The CDR3 has 15 residues. In DNA form, the CDR3 reads TGTGCCAGCAGGCCGGACAGGGGTGGCAATCAGCCCCAGCATTTT. Protein sequence: CASRPDRGGNQPQHF.

This chain uses TRBV19 with TRBJ1-1, with TRBD1 as a possible D gene (5 bases). The V end lost 3 bases, the J end lost 4 bases, and 9 bases lay between the germline ends. The germline V gene encodes CDR1 LNHDA and CDR2 SQIVND (reference sequence). The CDR3 sequence is 13 residues long. CDR3 DNA sequence: TGTGCCAGTAGTATTTGGGGGGGCACTGAAGCTTTCTTT. Its protein is CASSIWGGTEAFF. The full variable domain, with the rest looked up from reference TRBV19 and TRBJ1-1, is DGGITQSPKYLFRKEGQNVTLSCEQNLNHDAMYWYRQDPGQGLRLIYYSQIVNDFQKGDIAEGYSVSREKKESFPLTVTSAQKNPTAFYLCASSIWGGTEAFFGQGTRLTVV.

This clone appeared once. The genes are TRBV7-9 and TRBJ2-3, with D hard to call. Germline loops: CDR1 SEHNR, CDR2 FQNEAQ (reference sequence). V lost 4 bases to trimming and J lost 4 bases, with 6 bases between them. The CDR3 loop spans 12 amino acids. As DNA, the CDR3 is TGTGCCAGCAGCTCGTTTTCAGATACGCAGTATTTT. The encoded protein is CASSSFSDTQYF.

This chain joins TRBV6-2 or TRBV6-3 and TRBJ1-1; D possibly corresponds to TRBD1 (5 bases). The CDR3 has 15 residues. CDR1 and CDR2 from the germline V gene are MNHEY and SVGEGT. V was cut by 0 bases and J by 1 base, with 9 bases left in between. The CDR3 is CASSYSWTPNTEAFF. In DNA, the CDR3 is TGTGCCAGCAGTTACTCCTGGACACCGAACACTGAAGCTTTCTTT.

As for this clone: A junction end diverges from the germline sequence, so it may reflect a read error. V usage is TRBV12-3 or TRBV12-4 and J usage is TRBJ1-4; weak D call: TRBD1 (6 bases). This CDR3 comprises 13 residues. CDR3 nucleotides: TGTGCCAGCAGTTTTGGGGTAGGGGGTAAGGTTATTTTT. Translation: CASSFGVGGKVIF.

J is TRBJ1-4 and V is TRBV7-2, with 10 bases that match TRBD1. CDR1 and CDR2 from the germline V gene are SGHTA and FQGNSA. The CDR3 loop spans 15 amino acids. Unmatched junction bases numbered 1, after V lost 0 bases and J lost 6 bases. CDR3 nucleotide sequence: TGTGCCAGCAGCTTAGCCGGGACAGGGGATGAAAAACTGTTTTTT. Its translation is CASSLAGTGDEKLFF.

The chain recombines TRBV10-3 with TRBJ1-1; no reliable D call. The V gene lost 8 bases and the J gene lost 0 bases, with 13 bases spanning the gap. CDR3 length equals 14 residues. Germline loops: CDR1 ENHRY, CDR2 SYGVKD. The CDR3 sequence is CAISPDFLNTEAFF. DNA for the CDR3: TGTGCCATCTCTCCAGACTTTCTGAACACTGAAGCTTTCTTT.

The chain recombines TRBV10-3 with TRBJ2-3; 7 bases fit TRBD1. V gave up 3 bases and J gave up 0 bases; unmatched junction bases: 6. CDR1 and CDR2 from the germline V gene are ENHRY and SYGVKD. The CDR3 is 16 amino acids. CDR3 loop: CAISDQDRSSTDTQYF. The DNA of the CDR3 is TGTGCCATCAGTGACCAGGACAGGTCTAGCACAGATACGCAGTATTTT.

The chain combines TRBV10-2 with TRBJ2-7; maybe TRBD2 (6 bases). The CDR3 is 15 residues long. The ends were cut back, 5 bases at V and 3 bases at J, with 17 bases in the middle. Per the germline V gene, CDR1 is WSHSY and CDR2 is SAAADI. In DNA, the CDR3 is TGCGCCAGCAGTCCGGGACCCGGGAGAAGCTACGAGCAGTACTTC. Its translation is CASSPGPGRSYEQYF.

J is TRBJ1-2 and V is TRBV11-2; 8 bases are shared with TRBD1. V dropped 5 bases and J dropped 6; count of bases not matched to a gene: 8. The CDR3 extends over 14 amino acids. The germline V gene encodes CDR1 SGHAT and CDR2 FQNNGV. This chain's CDR3 is CASSQGDRLDGYTF. The CDR3 DNA is TGTGCCAGCAGCCAAGGGGACAGGCTGGATGGCTACACCTTC.

This clone was found once. This chain links TRBV7-2 with TRBJ1-5; a weak D match, TRBD1 (6 bases). Trimming took 1 base from V and 3 from J, leaving 10 bases between them. From germline, CDR1 is SGHTA and CDR2 FQGNSA. There are 15 residues in the CDR3. This chain's CDR3 is CASSLVGGLNQPQHF. In nucleotides, the CDR3 is TGTGCCAGCAGCTTAGTCGGGGGGCTCAATCAGCCCCAGCATTTT. The full variable domain, with the rest looked up from reference TRBV7-2 and TRBJ1-5, is GAGVSQSPSNKVTEKGKDVELRCDPISGHTALYWYRQSLGQGLEFLIYFQGNSAPDKSGLPSDRFSAERTGGSVSTLTIQRTQQEDSAVYLCASSLVGGLNQPQHFGDGTRLSIL.

The chain is built from TRBV18 and TRBJ1-1; tentatively, D is TRBD1 (6 bases). V dropped 6 bases and J dropped 3 bases, with 14 bases sitting between them. This CDR3 region has 14 residues. Germline V gene sequence: CDR1 KGHSH, CDR2 LQKENI. In DNA form, the CDR3 reads TGTGCCAGCTCTACGACAGGATTGGACACTGAAGCTTTCTTT. Protein: CASSTTGLDTEAFF. The full variable domain, with the rest looked up from reference TRBV18 and TRBJ1-1, is NAGVMQNPRHLVRRRGQEARLRCSPMKGHSHVYWYRQLPEEGLKFMVYLQKENIIDESGMPKERFSAEFPKEGPSILRIQQVVRGDSAAYFCASSTTGLDTEAFFGQGTRLTVV.

The chain joins TRBV27 to TRBJ1-2; unclear D gene. The germline V gene has CDR1 MNHEY and CDR2 SMNVEV (reference sequence). The CDR3 runs to 15 residues. Trimming left V 3 bases short and J 3 bases short, with 14 bases between. As DNA, the CDR3 is TGTGCCAGCAGTTTGGCAACAAACAGTTACTATGGCTACACCTTC. Translated, it gives CASSLATNSYYGYTF.

There are a few counts of this clone. The V gene is TRBV29-1, the J gene TRBJ2-2; 7 bases match TRBD2. J was trimmed by 5 bases and V by 6 bases; bases with no gene match: 6. Germline V gene sequence: CDR1 SQVTM, CDR2 ANQGSEA. This CDR3 region has 13 residues. CDR3 region: CSVKTSNTGELFF. CDR3 DNA: TGCAGCGTGAAGACTAGCAATACCGGGGAGCTGTTTTTT.

The chain's CDR3 is CASSTAQTSTREQYF. CDR3 nucleotides: TGTGCCAGTAGTACGGCCCAGACAAGTACCAGGGAGCAGTACTTC. The V and J genes are TRBV19 and TRBJ2-7, with D hard to call. Germline loops: CDR1 LNHDA, CDR2 SQIVND (reference sequence). The ends were cut back, 4 bases at V and 7 bases at J, with 20 bases in the middle. The CDR3 loop spans 15 amino acids.

The chain uses TRBV10-3 and TRBJ2-3; 7 bases match TRBD2. This CDR3 has 13 residues. Germline loops: CDR1 ENHRY, CDR2 SYGVKD. V was pared by 6 bases and J by 5 bases, with 5 bases of the junction left unmatched. The CDR3 nucleotides are TGTGCCATCAGCCGGACTAGAGGAGATACGCAGTATTTT. It is translated as CAISRTRGDTQYF.

This clone has just a few counts. The J gene is TRBJ1-2, the V gene TRBV12-5; a weak D match, TRBD1 (6 bases). CDR1 LGHNT and CDR2 FRNRAP come from the germline V gene. The CDR3 loop spans 16 amino acids. V was pared by 7 bases and J by 3 bases, with 21 bases between. The CDR3 loop reads CASAIRGGRAHYGYTF. The CDR3 bases are TGTGCTAGTGCCATACGGGGGGGCAGGGCTCACTATGGCTACACCTTC.

The chain employs TRBV27 and TRBJ2-5, with 9 bases matching TRBD2. Unmatched junction bases numbered 8, after V lost 4 bases and J lost 5 bases. Germline V lookup: CDR1 MNHEY, CDR2 SMNVEV (reference sequence). The CDR3 runs to 15 residues. For the CDR3, the DNA is TGTGCCAGCAGTTCCCCGGGAGCGGGAGGTGAGACCCAGTACTTC. This translates into CASSSPGAGGETQYF.

V gene TRBV3-1 (or the pseudogene TRBV3-2) combines with J gene TRBJ2-2; the match to TRBD2 covers 12 bases. Germline V CDR1 and CDR2: LGHDT, YNNKEL (reference sequence). With V trimmed by 4 bases and J by 5 bases, 2 bases remained unmatched. This CDR3 has 15 amino acids. The CDR3: CASSLGLAGTGELFF. The CDR3, as DNA: TGTGCCAGCAGCCTTGGACTAGCGGGAACCGGGGAGCTGTTTTTT.

This clone was detected only once. This chain joins TRBV9 and TRBJ1-2; TRBD1 agrees at 7 bases. Germline lookup yields CDR1 SGDLS and CDR2 YYNGEE. With 1 base clipped from V and 5 bases from J, the junction kept 11 bases outside the gene matches. The CDR3 is 16 amino acids. CDR3 coding DNA: TGTGCCAGCAGCGTACAGGGGGGAACGTTATCTTATGGCTACACCTTC. It codes for CASSVQGGTLSYGYTF.